Sequencing of this TCR beta chain was carried out in a study of blood T cell repertoires in COVID-19. Study overall: The United States, Italy and Spain were the sources of the acute and convalescent COVID-19 samples.

Per the germline V gene, CDR1 is KGHSH and CDR2 is LQKENI. Trimming took 0 bases from V and 5 from J; bases not matched to a gene: 10. The CDR3 contains 17 residues. TCRdb's copy holds only in-frame clones and misses some; the assay was immunoSEQ multiplex PCR. The table lists around 300,000 clones, roughly 90% of them singletons. The sequenced material came from peripheral blood. The origin of this receptor is a woman in her fifties or sixties with active or convalescent COVID-19. The V gene is TRBV18, the J gene TRBJ2-3; 8 bases agree with TRBD1. The CDR3 DNA sequence: TGTGCCAGCTCACCACCGTCAGGGGGCGCATGGAAAGATACGCAGTATTTT. Encoded protein: CASSPPSGGAWKDTQYF.